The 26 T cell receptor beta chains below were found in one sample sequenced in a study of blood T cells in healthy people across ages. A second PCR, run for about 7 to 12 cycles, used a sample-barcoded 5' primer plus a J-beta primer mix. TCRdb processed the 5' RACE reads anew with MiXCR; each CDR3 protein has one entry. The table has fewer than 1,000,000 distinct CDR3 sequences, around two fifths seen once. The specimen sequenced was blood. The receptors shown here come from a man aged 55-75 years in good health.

CDR3 residues: CASRADREETQFF. CDR3 in DNA: TGTGCCAGCAGGGCAGACAGGGAAGAGACCCAGTTCTTC. The chain is built from TRBV12-3 or TRBV12-4 and TRBJ2-5; 7 nucleotides line up with TRBD1. TRBJ2-1 matches the DNA end more closely, so the J call is doubtful. This CDR3 contains 13 residues.

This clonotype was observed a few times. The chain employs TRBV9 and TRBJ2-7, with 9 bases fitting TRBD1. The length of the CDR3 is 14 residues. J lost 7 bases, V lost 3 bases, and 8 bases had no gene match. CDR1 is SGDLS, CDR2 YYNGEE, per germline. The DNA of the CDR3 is TGTGCCAGCAGCGCGGGACAGGGCGCGGGTGAGCAGTACTTC. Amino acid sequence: CASSAGQGAGEQYF.

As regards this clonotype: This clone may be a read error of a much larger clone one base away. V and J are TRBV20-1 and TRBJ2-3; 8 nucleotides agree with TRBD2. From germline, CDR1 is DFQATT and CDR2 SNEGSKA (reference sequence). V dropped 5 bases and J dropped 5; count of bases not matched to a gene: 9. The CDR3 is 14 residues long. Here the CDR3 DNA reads TGCAGTGCTGCCCCGGGGGGGCGGCGAGATACGCAGTATTTT. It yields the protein CSAAPGGRRDTQYF.

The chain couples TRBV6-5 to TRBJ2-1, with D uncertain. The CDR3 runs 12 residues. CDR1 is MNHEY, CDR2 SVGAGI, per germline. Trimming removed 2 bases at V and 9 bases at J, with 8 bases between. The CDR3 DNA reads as TGTGCCAGCAGTTACGGGTTGGGTGAGCAGTTCTTC. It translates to CASSYGLGEQFF.

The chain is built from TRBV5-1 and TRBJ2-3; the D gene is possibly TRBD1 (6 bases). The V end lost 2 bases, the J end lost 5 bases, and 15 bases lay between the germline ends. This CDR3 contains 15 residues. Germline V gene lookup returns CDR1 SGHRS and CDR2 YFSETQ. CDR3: CASSFDRGGKDTQYF. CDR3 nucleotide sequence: TGCGCCAGCAGCTTCGACAGAGGGGGAAAAGATACGCAGTATTTT.

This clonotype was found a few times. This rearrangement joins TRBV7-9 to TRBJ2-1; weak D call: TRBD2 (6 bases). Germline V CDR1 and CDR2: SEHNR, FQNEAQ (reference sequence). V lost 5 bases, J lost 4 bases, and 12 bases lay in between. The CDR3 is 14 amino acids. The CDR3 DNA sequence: TGTGCCAGCAGCCCGTGGGACTGGTACAATGAGCAGTTCTTC. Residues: CASSPWDWYNEQFF.

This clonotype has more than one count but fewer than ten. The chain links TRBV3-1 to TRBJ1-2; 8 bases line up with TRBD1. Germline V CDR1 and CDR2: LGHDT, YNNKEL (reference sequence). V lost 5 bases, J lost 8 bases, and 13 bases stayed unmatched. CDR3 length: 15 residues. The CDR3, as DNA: TGTGCCAGCAGCAAGACCGGGACAGGCTCTTCGGGCTACACCTTC. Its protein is CASSKTGTGSSGYTF.

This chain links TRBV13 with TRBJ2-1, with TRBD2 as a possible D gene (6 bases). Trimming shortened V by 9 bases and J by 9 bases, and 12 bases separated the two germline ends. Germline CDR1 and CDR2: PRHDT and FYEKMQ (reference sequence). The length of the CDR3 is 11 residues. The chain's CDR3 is CASKGAGEQFF. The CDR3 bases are TGTGCCAGTAAAGGAGCGGGTGAGCAGTTCTTC.

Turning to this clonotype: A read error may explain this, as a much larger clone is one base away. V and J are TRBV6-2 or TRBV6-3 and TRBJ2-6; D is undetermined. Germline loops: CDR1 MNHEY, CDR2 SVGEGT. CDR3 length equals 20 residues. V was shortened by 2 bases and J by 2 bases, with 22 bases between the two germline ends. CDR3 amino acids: CASSYDPRQVTTTGANVLTF. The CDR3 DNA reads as TGTGCCAGCAGTTACGACCCTAGGCAGGTTACTACCACTGGGGCCAACGTCCTGACTTTC.

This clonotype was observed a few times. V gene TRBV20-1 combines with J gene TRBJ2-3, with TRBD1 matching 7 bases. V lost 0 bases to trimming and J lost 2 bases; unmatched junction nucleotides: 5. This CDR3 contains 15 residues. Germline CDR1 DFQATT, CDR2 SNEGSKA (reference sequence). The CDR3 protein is CSARDLGQVTDTQYF. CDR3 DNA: TGCAGTGCTAGAGATTTAGGACAGGTCACAGATACGCAGTATTTT.

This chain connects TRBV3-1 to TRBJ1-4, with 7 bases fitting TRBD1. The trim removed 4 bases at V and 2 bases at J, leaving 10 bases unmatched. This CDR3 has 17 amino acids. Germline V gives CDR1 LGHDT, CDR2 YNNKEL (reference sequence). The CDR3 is CASSLRDREATNEKLFF. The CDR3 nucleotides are TGTGCCAGCAGCCTTCGTGACAGGGAGGCCACTAATGAAAAACTGTTTTTT.

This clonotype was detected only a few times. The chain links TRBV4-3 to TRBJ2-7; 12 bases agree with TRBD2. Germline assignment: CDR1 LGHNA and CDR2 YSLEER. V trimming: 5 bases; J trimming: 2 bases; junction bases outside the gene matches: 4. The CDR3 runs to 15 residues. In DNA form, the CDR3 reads TGCGCCAGCAGCGAAACTAGCGGGGGGCCCTACGAGCAGTACTTC. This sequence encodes CASSETSGGPYEQYF.

The CDR3 DNA reads TGCAGTGCCCTCCCAGGGGGGACAGATACGCAGTATTTT. As protein: CSALPGGTDTQYF. The chain couples TRBV20-1 to TRBJ2-3; D possibly corresponds to TRBD1 (7 bases). V was clipped by 6 bases and J by 3 bases, with 13 bases between them. Germline CDR1 and CDR2: DFQATT and SNEGSKA (reference sequence). The CDR3 covers 13 residues.

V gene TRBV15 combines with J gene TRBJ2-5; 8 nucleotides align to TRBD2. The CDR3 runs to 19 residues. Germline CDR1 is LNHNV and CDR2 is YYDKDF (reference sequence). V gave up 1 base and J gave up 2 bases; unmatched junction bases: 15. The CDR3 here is CATSRAPPVSGGDQETQYF. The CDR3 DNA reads TGTGCCACCAGCAGAGCTCCTCCCGTCAGCGGGGGTGATCAAGAGACCCAGTACTTC.

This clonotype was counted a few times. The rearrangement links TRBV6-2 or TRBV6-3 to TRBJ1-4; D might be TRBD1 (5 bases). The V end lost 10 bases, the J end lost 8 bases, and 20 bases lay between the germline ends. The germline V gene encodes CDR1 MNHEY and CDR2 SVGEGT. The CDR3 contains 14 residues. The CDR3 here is CATLKGVAEEKLFF. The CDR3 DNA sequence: TGTGCCACGCTCAAAGGGGTTGCCGAGGAAAAACTGTTTTTT.

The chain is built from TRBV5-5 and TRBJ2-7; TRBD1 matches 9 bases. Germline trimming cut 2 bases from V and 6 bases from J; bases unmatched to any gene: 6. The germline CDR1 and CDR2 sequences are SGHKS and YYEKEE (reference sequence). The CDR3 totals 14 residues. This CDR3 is CASSLQQGASEQYF. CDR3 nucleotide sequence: TGTGCCAGCAGCTTACAACAGGGGGCCAGCGAGCAGTACTTC.

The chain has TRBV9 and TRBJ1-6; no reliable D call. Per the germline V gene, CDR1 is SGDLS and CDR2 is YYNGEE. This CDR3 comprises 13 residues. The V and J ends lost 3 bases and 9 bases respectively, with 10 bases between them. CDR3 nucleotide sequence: TGTGCCAGCAGCGGAGCTGACACTTCACCCCTCCACTTT. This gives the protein CASSGADTSPLHF.

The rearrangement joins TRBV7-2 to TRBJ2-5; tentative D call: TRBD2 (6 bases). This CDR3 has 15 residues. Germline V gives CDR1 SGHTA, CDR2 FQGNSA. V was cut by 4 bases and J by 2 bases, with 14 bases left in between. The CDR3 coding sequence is TGTGCCAGCAGCTCACCAAAGGGACTTCAAGAGACCCAGTACTTC. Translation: CASSSPKGLQETQYF. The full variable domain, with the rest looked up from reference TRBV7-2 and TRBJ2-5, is GAGVSQSPSNKVTEKGKDVELRCDPISGHTALYWYRQSLGQGLEFLIYFQGNSAPDKSGLPSDRFSAERTGGSVSTLTIQRTQQEDSAVYLCASSSPKGLQETQYFGPGTRLLVL.

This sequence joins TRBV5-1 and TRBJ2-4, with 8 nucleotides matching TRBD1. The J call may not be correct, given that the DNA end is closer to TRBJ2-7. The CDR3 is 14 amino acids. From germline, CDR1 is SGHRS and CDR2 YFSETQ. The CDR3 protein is CASSLDGQGGEQYF. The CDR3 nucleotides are TGCGCCAGCAGCTTGGATGGACAGGGAGGCGAGCAGTACTTC.

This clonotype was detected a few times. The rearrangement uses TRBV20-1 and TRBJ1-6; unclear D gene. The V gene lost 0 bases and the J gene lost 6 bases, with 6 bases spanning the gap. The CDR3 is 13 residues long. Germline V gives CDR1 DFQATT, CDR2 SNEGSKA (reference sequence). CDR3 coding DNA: TGCAGTGCTAGAGAAGTTTCTAATTCACCCCTCCACTTT. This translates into CSAREVSNSPLHF.

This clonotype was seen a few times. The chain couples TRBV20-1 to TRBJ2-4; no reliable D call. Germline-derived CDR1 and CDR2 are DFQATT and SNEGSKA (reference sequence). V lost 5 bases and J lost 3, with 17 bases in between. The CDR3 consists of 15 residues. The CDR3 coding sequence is TGCAGTGCTTCCAATCCCCCTAGGAGCAAAAACATTCAGTACTTC. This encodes CSASNPPRSKNIQYF.

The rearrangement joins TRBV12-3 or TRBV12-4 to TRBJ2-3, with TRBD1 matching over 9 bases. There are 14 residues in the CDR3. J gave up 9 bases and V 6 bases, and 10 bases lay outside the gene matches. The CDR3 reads CASSTRDRAWTQYF. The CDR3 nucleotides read TGTGCCAGCAGCACCCGGGACAGGGCGTGGACGCAGTATTTT.

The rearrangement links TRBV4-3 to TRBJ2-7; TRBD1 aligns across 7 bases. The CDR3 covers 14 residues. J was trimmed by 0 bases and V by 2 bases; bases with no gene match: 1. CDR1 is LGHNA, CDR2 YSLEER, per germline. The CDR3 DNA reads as TGCGCCAGCAGCCAATGGGACAGCTCCTACGAGCAGTACTTC. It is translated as CASSQWDSSYEQYF.

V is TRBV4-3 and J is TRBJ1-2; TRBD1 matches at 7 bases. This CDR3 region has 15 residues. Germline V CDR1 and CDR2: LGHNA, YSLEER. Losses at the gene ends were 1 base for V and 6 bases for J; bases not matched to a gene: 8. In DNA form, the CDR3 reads TGCGCCAGCAGCCAAGGAACAGGGGTCGGCCATGGCTACACCTTC. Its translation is CASSQGTGVGHGYTF.

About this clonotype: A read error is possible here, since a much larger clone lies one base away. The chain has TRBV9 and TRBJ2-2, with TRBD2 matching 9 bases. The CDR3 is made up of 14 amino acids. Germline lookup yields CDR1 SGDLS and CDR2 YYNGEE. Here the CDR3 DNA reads TGTGTCAGCAGCACCGCGGGGGGGCCTCGGGAGCTGTTTTTT. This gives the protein CVSSTAGGPRELFF.

CDR3 sequence: CASSVGLTGGPYEQYF. The CDR3 DNA follows: TGTGCCAGCAGCGTAGGGTTGACAGGGGGTCCCTACGAGCAGTACTTC. The chain carries TRBV9 and TRBJ2-7, with 9 positions matching TRBD1. The germline CDR1 and CDR2 sequences are SGDLS and YYNGEE. V gave up 0 bases and J gave up 2 bases; unmatched junction bases: 6. CDR3 size: 16 residues.